This T cell receptor (beta chain) was profiled in a study of T cell responses to AZD1222 COVID-19 vaccine. General observations from the study: It should be noted that donors were predominantly white British and more often female, and clonal diversity was possibly underestimated.

Clones were read by immunoSEQ multiplex PCR, and TCRdb kept only the in-frame ones, dropping some. The top ten hold about 12% of the sample, which has 65,000 to 85,000 clones, approximately 84% seen once. V was shortened by 2 bases and J by 2 bases, with 13 bases between the two germline ends. CDR1 is MNHEY, CDR2 SMNVEV, per germline (reference sequence). There are 15 residues in the CDR3. As to this clone: Its specificity is unknown.

Specimen: peripheral blood, collected on day 0 of AZD1222 vaccination. The TCR comes from an adult in good health. The V and J genes are TRBV27 and TRBJ2-7; D is ambiguous. CDR3 DNA: TGTGCCAGCAGTTTAGTTCCAGGCTTGACCTACGAGCAGTACTTC. Translation gives CASSLVPGLTYEQYF.